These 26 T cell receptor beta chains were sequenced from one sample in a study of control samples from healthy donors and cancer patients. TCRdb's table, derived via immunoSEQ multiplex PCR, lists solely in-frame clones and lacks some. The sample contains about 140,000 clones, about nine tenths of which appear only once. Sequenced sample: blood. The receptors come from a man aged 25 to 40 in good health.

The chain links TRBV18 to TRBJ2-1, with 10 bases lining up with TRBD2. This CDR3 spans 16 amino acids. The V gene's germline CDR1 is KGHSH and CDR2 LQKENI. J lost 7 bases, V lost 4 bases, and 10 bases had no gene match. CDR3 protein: CASSQRTALAGNEQFF. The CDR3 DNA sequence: TGTGCCAGCTCACAACGAACGGCACTAGCGGGAAATGAGCAGTTCTTC. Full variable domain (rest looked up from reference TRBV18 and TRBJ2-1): NAGVMQNPRHLVRRRGQEARLRCSPMKGHSHVYWYRQLPEEGLKFMVYLQKENIIDESGMPKERFSAEFPKEGPSILRIQQVVRGDSAAYFCASSQRTALAGNEQFFGPGTRLTVL.

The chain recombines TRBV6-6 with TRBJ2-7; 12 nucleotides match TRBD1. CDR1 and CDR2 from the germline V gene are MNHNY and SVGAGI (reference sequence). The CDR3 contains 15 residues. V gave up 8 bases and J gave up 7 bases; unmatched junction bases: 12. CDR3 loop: CASRSPGQGAREQYF. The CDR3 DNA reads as TGTGCCAGCCGTAGTCCGGGACAGGGGGCTCGGGAGCAGTACTTC.

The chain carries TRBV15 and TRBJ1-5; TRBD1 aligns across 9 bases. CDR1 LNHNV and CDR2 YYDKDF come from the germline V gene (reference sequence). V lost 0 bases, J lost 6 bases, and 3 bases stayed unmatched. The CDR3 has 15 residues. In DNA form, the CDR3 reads TGTGCCACCAGCAGAGATGGGACAGGGATTCAGCCCCAGCATTTT. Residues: CATSRDGTGIQPQHF.

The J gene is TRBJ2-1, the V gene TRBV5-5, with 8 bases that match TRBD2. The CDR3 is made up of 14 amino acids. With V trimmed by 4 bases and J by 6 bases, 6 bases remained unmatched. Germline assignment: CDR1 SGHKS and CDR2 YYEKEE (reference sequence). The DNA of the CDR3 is TGTGCCAGCAGCACCCTAAGCGGGAGCAATGAGCAGTTCTTC. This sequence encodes CASSTLSGSNEQFF.

CDR3: CASSLTGYSNQPQHF. The CDR3, as DNA: TGCGCCAGCAGCTTGACGGGTTATAGCAATCAGCCCCAGCATTTT. The V call is TRBV5-1, the J call TRBJ1-5; D unclear. There are 15 residues in the CDR3. Germline values: CDR1 SGHRS, CDR2 YFSETQ. Trimming took 1 base from V and 0 from J, leaving 8 bases between them.

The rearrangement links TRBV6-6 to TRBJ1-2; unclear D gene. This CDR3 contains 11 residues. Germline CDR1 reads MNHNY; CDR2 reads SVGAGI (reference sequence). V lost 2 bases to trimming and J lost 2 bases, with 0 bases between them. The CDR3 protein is CASSYNYGYTF. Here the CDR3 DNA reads TGTGCCAGCAGTTACAACTATGGCTACACCTTC.

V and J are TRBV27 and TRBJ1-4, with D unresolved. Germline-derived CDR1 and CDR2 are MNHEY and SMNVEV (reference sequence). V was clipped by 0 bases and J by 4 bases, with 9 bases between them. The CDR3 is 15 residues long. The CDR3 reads CASSLSGLNNEKLFF. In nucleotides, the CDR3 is TGTGCCAGCAGTTTATCAGGGTTGAATAATGAAAAACTGTTTTTT.

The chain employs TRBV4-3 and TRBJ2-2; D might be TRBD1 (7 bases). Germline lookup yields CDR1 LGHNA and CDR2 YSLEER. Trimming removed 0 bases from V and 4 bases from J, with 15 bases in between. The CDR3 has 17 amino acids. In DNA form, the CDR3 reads TGCGCCAGCAGCCAAGATTCGAGCCAGGGGGGCACCGGGGAGCTGTTTTTT. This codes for CASSQDSSQGGTGELFF.

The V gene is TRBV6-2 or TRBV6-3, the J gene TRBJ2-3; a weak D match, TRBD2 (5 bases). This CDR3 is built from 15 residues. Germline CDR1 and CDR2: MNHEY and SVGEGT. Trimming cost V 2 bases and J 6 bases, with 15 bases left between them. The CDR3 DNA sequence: TGTGCCAGCAGTTACGCGGATATGAGAGGGGATACGCAGTATTTT. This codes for CASSYADMRGDTQYF.

The CDR3 region is CSAPTSGIQYF. DNA of the CDR3: TGCAGTGCTCCGACTAGCGGAATTCAGTACTTC. The chain is built from TRBV20-1 and TRBJ2-4, with 9 bases identical to TRBD2. CDR1 and CDR2 (germline): DFQATT, SNEGSKA (reference sequence). CDR3 length: 11 residues. V lost 5 bases to trimming and J lost 10 bases; unmatched junction nucleotides: 3.

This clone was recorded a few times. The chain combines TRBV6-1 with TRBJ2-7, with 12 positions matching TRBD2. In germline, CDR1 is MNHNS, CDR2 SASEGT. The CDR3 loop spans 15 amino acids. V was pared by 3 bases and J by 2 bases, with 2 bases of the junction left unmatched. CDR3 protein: CASSETSGGPYEQYF. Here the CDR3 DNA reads TGTGCCAGCAGTGAGACTAGCGGGGGACCCTACGAGCAGTACTTC.

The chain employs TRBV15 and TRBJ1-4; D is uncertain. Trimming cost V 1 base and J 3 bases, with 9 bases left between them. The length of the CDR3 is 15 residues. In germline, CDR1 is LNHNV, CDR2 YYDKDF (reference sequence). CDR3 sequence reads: CATSRVTTSNEKLFF. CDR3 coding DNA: TGTGCCACCAGCAGAGTGACTACCTCTAATGAAAAACTGTTTTTT.

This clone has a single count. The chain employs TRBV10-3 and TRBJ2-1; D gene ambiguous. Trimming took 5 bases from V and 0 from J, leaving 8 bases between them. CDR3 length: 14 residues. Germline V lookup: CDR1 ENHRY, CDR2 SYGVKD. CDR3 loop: CAISIRGSYNEQFF. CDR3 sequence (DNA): TGTGCCATCAGTATTCGAGGCTCCTACAATGAGCAGTTCTTC.

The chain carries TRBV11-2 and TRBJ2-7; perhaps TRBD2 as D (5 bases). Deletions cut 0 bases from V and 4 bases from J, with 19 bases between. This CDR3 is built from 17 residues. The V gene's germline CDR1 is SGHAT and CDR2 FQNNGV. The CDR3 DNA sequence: TGTGCCAGCAGCTTAGATCGCTGGAGGTACATAAAGTACGAGCAGTACTTC. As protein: CASSLDRWRYIKYEQYF.

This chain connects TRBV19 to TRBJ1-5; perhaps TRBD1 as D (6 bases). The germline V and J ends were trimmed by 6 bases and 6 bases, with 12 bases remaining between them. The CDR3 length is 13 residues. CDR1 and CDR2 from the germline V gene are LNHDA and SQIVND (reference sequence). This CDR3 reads CASSRGFGQPQHF. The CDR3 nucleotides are TGTGCCAGTAGCAGGGGATTCGGTCAGCCCCAGCATTTT.

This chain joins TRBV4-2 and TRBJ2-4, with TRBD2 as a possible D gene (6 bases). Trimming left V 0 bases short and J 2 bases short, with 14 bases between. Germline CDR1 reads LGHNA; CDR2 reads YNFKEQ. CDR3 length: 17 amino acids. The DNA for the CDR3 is TGTGCCAGCAGCCAAGAAGTCTCGGAGGGCCCCAAAAACATTCAGTACTTC. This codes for CASSQEVSEGPKNIQYF.

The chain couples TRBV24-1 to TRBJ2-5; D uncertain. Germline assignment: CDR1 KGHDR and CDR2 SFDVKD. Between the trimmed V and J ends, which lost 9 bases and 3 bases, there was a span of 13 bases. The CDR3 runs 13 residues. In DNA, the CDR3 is TGTGCCACCGGGCAGGCCAAAAAAGAGACCCAGTACTTC. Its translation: CATGQAKKETQYF.

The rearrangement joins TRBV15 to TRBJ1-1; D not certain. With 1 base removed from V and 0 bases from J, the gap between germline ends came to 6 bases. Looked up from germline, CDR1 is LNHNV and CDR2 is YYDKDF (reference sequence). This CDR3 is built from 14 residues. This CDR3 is CATSRGRVNTEAFF. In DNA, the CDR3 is TGTGCCACCAGCAGAGGACGGGTGAACACTGAAGCTTTCTTT.

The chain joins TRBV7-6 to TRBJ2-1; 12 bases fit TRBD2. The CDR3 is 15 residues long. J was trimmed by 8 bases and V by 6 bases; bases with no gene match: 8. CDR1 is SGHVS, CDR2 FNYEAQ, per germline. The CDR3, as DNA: TGTGCCAGCAGACCGGGGACTAGCGGGTGGGATGAGCAGTTCTTC. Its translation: CASRPGTSGWDEQFF. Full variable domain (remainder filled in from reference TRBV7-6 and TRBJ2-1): GAGVSQSPRYKVTKRGQDVALRCDPISGHVSLYWYRQALGQGPEFLTYFNYEAQQDKSGLPNDRFSAERPEGSISTLTIQRTEQRDSAMYRCASRPGTSGWDEQFFGPGTRLTVL.

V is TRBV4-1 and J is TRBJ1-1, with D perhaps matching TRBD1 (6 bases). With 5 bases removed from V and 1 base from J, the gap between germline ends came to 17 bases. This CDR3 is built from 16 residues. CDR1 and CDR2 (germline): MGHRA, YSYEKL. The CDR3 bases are TGCGCCAGCAGCGTCGGCCCAGGGGCTAGGAACACTGAAGCTTTCTTT. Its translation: CASSVGPGARNTEAFF.

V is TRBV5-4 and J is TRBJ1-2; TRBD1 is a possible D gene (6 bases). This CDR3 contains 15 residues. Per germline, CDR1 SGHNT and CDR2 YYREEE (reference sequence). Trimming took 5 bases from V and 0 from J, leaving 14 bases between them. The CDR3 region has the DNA TGTGCCAGCAGTGAAAAGGGGGGAGCTAACTATGGCTACACCTTC. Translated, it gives CASSEKGGANYGYTF.

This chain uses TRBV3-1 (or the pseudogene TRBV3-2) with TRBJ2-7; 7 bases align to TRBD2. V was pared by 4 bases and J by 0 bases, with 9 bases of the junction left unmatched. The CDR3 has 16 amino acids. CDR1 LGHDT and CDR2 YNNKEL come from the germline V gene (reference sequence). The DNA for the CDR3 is TGTGCCAGCAGCCTTTATACTAGCGTGCTCTCCTACGAGCAGTACTTC. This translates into CASSLYTSVLSYEQYF.

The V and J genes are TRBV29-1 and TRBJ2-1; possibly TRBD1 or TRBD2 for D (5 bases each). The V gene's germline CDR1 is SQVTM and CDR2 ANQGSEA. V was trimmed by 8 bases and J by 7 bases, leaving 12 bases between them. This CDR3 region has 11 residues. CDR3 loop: CSYLGVNEQFF. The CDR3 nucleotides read TGCAGCTACTTGGGGGTGAATGAGCAGTTCTTC.

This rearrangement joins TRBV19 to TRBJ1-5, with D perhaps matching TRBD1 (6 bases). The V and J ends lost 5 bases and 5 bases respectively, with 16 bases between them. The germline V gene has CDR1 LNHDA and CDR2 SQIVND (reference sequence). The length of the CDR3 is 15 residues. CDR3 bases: TGTGCCAGTAGTGTATCGGACAGCCCCTATCAGCCCCAGCATTTT. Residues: CASSVSDSPYQPQHF.

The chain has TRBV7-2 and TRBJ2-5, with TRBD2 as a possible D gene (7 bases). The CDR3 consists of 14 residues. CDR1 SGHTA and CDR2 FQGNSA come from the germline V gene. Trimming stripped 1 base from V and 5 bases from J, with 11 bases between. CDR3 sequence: CASSLGGGAETQYF. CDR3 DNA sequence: TGTGCCAGCAGCTTAGGCGGGGGCGCGGAGACCCAGTACTTC.

The DNA for the CDR3 is TGTGCCAGCAGCCAAGGGACTAGAGCCTACGAGCAGTACTTC. It encodes CASSQGTRAYEQYF. The chain links TRBV4-2 to TRBJ2-7; 7 positions match TRBD2. This CDR3 is 14 amino acids long. Looked up from germline, CDR1 is LGHNA and CDR2 is YNFKEQ. Germline trimming cut 1 base from V and 2 bases from J; bases unmatched to any gene: 2.